This T cell receptor beta chain was captured by sequencing in a study of regulatory T cells in long-lasting Graves disease. Study conclusions and caveats: Under persistent disease, TRBV28, TRBJ1-2 and TRBJ2-5 were used preferentially.

Trimming took off 6 bases at V and 0 bases at J, with 11 bases between the two ends. Germline V CDR1 and CDR2: SQVTM, ANQGSEA. The length of the CDR3 is 13 residues. With iRepertoire HTBI primers and Arm-PCR of CDR3 regions, TCR beta libraries were built. Using its own MiXCR run on the multiplex PCR reads, TCRdb lists one record per CDR3 protein. In the table there are around 460,000 distinct CDR3 sequences, roughly 21% of which are singletons. There are many counts of this clonotype. Its target is unknown. The time point: persistent/refractory GD, antithyroid drugs over 5 years with positive TRAb. Generation of the TCR library employed RNA extracted from PBMCs. Graves' disease diagnosis relied on American Thyroid Association guidelines. Peripheral blood, approximately 9 milliliters per patient, was collected in EDTA tubes.

The chain joins TRBV29-1 to TRBJ1-1; D not certain. Sequenced here: peripheral blood mononuclear cells (PBMCs), sampled when the disease was refractory, from a patient treated with antithyroid drugs. This TCR derives from a female donor with Graves disease. CDR3 DNA: TGCAGCGTGACCTTAGGCCTGAACACTGAAGCTTTCTTT. This gives the protein CSVTLGLNTEAFF.